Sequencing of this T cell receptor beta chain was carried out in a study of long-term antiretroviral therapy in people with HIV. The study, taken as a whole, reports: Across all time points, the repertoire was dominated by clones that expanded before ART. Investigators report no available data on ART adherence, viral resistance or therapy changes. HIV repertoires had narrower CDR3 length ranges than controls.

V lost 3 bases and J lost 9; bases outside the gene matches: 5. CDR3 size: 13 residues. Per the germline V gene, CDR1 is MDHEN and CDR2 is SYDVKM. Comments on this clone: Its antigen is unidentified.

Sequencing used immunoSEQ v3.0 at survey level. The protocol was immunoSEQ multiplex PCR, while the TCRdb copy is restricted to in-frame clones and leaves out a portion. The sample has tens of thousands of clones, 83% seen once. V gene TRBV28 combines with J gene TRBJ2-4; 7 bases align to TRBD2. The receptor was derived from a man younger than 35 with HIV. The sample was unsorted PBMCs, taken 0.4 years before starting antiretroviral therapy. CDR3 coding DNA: TGTGCCAGCAGTTTCTCTGGCGGGAGCATTCAGTACTTC. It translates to CASSFSGGSIQYF.